This T cell receptor (beta chain) emerged from a study of blood T cell repertoires in COVID-19. Study at large: Acute and convalescent COVID-19 specimens originated in the United States, Italy and Spain. Nucleic acid was either cDNA or gDNA, and it came from T cells, B-cell-depleted T cells, or PBMCs.

In the original analysis: Nucleated cell counts were estimated from reference gene primer amplification. Here immunoSEQ multiplex PCR was the method, and the copy in TCRdb shows in-frame clones only, minus some. V, J and clone size are taken as reported in that table, and D and trimming were inferred from the DNA itself. The sample records around 86,000 clones, roughly 85% being singletons. Germline values: CDR1 MNHNY, CDR2 SVGAGI (reference sequence). The V gene lost 10 bases and the J gene lost 2 bases, with 11 bases spanning the gap. The CDR3 length is 12 residues. This receptor was identified in a man older than 75 with acute or convalescent COVID-19. Sequenced: peripheral blood. V and J are TRBV6-6 and TRBJ2-5; D is possibly TRBD2 (5 bases). CDR3 nucleotide sequence: TGTGCCACGGCGGGCGTACAAGAGACCCAGTACTTC. Translation: CATAGVQETQYF.